This entry features one T cell receptor beta chain sequence. Its cognate antigen is unknown. Time point described: late/post reinfection, 12 to 24 weeks after detection. Sorted cells were sequenced directly ex vivo without any in vitro expansion. People who inject drugs from Montreal's HEPCO study were the donors. Trimming took 4 bases from V and 4 from J; bases not matched to a gene: 12. CDR3 length equals 17 residues. Per germline, CDR1 MGHRA and CDR2 YSYEKL. Profiled with immunoSEQ multiplex PCR; TCRdb holds only in-frame clones, not every one. The sample records 46,000 or so clones, roughly 89% being singletons. This record belongs to a study of memory CD8 T cells in hepatitis C reinfection. At the level of the study: A positive HCV RNA test after two negatives ≥60 days apart defined reinfection. Samples late or after reinfection came 12 to 24 weeks post-detection. General observations from the study: Conclusions on public clonotypes and secondary clearance were not definitive with five donors.

The chain joins TRBV4-1 to TRBJ2-1, with 8 positions matching TRBD2. Sequenced: naive CD8+ T cells sorted from blood. The clonotype originates from a man between 18 and 35 years old with hepatitis C virus infection. The CDR3 protein is CASSPKLAAQKYNEQFF. The CDR3 nucleotides are TGCGCCAGCAGCCCAAAACTAGCGGCCCAAAAGTACAATGAGCAGTTCTTC.